The table lists the clone carrying this T cell receptor (beta chain) with a few counts. Its antigen is as yet unknown. These data originate in a study of beta chain features in type 1 diabetes. Study summary: Patient and healthy donor groups were alike in age, gender and cell yields. General study findings and limits: In type 1 diabetes patients, VDJ junctions had fewer insertions; deletions at these junctions were more frequent.

The sequenced template was cDNA made from the entire isolated RNA. Sequenced by immunoSEQ multiplex PCR; TCRdb stores in-frame clones only, minus some. Of roughly 180,000 clones in the sample, more than 10% were seen once. Material for sequencing was central memory CD4+ T cells from blood. This sequence was found in a woman under 30 in good health.

CDR3 sequence reads: CASSPQVQGNQPQHF. CDR3 DNA: TGTGCCAGCAGCCCACAAGTTCAGGGCAATCAGCCCCAGCATTTT. The chain has TRBV7-8 and TRBJ1-5, with D unclear. The CDR3 runs 15 residues. Germline CDR1 and CDR2: SGHVS and FQNEAQ. Trimming stripped 5 bases from V and 2 bases from J, with 13 bases between.